This record looks at one T cell receptor beta chain sequence and its context. What it binds is unknown. This sample was taken from a study of T cells in Graves' hyperthyroidism and ophthalmopathy. Findings of the study overall: Also found in blood were most expanded thyroid clonotypes above 0.001. Ophthalmopathy stood apart from stable hyperthyroidism in a 13 V-J model.

Amplification yielded TCR beta CDR3 regions, with RNA transcripts as the source. First-round RT-PCR with HTBI primers amplified the TCR CDR3 region. TCRdb re-called the multiplex PCR reads with MiXCR, one entry per CDR3 protein. The data show about 500,000 distinct CDR3 sequences, with 15% to 20% seen just once and about 18% held by the top ten. The CDR3 is 16 amino acids. From germline, CDR1 is KGHSH and CDR2 LQKENI. V trimming: 1 base; J trimming: 6 bases; junction bases outside the gene matches: 8. With a duration under 2 months, the hyperthyroidism was newly diagnosed in patients aged 18 to 65. It was uncontrolled infection, other autoimmune disease, pregnancy or lactation that excluded patients.

The sequence was collected from a woman between 18 and 29 years old with Graves' hyperthyroidism. The chain joins TRBV18 to TRBJ2-1, with 8 bases identical to TRBD2. The sample taken for sequencing was blood. The CDR3 sequence: CASSPLGGAAVNEQFF. CDR3 DNA: TGTGCCAGCTCACCACTCGGGGGGGCGGCTGTCAATGAGCAGTTCTTC.